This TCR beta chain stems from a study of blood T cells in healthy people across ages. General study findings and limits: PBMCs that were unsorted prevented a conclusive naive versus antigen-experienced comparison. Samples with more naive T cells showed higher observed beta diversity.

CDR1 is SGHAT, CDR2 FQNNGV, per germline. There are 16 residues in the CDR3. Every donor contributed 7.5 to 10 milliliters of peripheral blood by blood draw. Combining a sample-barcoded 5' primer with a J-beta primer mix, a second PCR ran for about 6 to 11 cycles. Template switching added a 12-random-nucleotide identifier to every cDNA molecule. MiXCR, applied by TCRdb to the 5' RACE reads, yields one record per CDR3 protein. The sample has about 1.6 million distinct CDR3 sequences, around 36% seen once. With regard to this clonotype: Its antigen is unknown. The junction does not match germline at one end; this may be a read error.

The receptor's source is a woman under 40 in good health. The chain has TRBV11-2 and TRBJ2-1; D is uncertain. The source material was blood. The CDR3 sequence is CASSFILGNSCNEQFF. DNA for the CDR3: TGTGCCAGCAGCTTCATATTGGGAAACTCCTGCAATGAGCAGTTCTTC.